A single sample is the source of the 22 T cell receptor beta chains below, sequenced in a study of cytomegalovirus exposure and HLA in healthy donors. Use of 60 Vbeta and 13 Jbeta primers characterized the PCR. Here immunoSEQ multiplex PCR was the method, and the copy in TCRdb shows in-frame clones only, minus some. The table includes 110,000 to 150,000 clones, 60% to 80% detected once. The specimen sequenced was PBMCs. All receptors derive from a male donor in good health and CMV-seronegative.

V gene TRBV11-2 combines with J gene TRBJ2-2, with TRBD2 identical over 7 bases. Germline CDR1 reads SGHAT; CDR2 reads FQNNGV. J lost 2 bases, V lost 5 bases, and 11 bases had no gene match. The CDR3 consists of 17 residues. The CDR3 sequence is CASSTQTGTTNTGELFF. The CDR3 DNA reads TGTGCCAGCAGCACTCAAACCGGGACTACCAACACCGGGGAGCTGTTTTTT.

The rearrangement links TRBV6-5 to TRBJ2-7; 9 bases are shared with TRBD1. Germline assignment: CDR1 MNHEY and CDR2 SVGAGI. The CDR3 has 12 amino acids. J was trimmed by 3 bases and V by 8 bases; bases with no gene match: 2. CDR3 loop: CASRQGGYEQYF. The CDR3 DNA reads TGTGCCAGCCGACAGGGGGGCTACGAGCAGTACTTC.

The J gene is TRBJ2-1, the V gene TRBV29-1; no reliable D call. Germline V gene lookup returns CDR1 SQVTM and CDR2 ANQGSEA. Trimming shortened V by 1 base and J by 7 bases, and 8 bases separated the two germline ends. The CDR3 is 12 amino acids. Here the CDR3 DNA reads TGCAGCGTTGAAGGACTTTTGAATGAGCAGTTCTTC. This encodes CSVEGLLNEQFF.

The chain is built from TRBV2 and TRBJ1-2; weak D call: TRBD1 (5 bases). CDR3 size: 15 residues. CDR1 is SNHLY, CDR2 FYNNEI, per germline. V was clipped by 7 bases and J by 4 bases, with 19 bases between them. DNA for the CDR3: TGTGCCAGCACCATTGGCAGGGCAGGAGTCTATGGCTACACCTTC. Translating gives CASTIGRAGVYGYTF.

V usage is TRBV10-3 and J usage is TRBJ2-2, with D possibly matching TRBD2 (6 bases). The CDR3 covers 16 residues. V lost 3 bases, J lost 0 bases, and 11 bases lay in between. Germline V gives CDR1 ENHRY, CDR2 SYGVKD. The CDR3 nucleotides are TGTGCCATCAGTGATCTTGGGACTCCGAACACCGGGGAGCTGTTTTTT. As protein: CAISDLGTPNTGELFF.

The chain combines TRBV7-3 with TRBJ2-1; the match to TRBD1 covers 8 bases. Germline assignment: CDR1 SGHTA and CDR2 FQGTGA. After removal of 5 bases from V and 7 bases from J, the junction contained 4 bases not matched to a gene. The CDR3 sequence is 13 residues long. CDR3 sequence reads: CASSQDRENEQFF. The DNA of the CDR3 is TGTGCCAGCAGCCAGGACAGGGAGAATGAGCAGTTCTTC.

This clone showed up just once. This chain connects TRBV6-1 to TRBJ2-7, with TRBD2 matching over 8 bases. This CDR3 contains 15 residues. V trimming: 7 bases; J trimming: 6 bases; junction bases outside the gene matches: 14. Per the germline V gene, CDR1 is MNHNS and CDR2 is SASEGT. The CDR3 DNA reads TGTGCCAGCACCAACCCGGGACTAGGCTCCCGCGAGCAGTACTTC. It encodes CASTNPGLGSREQYF.

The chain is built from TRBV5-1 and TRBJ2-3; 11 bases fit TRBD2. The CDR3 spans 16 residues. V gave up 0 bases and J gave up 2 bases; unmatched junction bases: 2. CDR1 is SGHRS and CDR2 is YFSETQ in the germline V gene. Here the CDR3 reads CASSLGLAGLTDTQYF. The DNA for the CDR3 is TGCGCCAGCAGCTTGGGACTAGCGGGACTCACAGATACGCAGTATTTT.

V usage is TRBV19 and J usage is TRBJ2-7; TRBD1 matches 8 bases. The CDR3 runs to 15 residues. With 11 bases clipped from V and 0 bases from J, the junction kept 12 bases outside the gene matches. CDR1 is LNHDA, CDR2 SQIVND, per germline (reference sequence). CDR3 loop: CASTDPGQASYEQYF. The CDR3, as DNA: TGTGCCTCCACCGACCCGGGACAGGCCTCCTACGAGCAGTACTTC. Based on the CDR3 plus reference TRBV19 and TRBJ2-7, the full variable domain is DGGITQSPKYLFRKEGQNVTLSCEQNLNHDAMYWYRQDPGQGLRLIYYSQIVNDFQKGDIAEGYSVSREKKESFPLTVTSAQKNPTAFYLCASTDPGQASYEQYFGPGTRLTVT.

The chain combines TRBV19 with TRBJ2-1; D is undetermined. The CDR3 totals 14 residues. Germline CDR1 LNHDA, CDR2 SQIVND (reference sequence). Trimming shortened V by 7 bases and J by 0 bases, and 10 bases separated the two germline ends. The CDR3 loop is CASNRESSYNEQFF. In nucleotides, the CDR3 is TGTGCCAGTAATCGCGAAAGCTCCTACAATGAGCAGTTCTTC.

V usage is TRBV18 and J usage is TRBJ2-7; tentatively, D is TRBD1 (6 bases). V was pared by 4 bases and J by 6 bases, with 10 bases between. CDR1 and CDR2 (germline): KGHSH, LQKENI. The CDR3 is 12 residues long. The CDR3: CASSQGQPEQYF. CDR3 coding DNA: TGTGCCAGCTCACAGGGACAACCCGAGCAGTACTTC.

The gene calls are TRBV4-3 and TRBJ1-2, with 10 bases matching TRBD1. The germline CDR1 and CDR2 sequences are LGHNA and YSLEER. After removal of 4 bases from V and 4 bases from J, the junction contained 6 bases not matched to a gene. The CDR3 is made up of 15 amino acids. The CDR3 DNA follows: TGCGCCAGCAGCCGAAGACAGGGGGCTGGCTATGGCTACACCTTC. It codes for CASSRRQGAGYGYTF.

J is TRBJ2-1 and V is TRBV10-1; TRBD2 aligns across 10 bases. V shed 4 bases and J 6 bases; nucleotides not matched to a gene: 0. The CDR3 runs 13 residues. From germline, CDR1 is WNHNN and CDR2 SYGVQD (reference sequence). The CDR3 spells CASSGLAGNEQFF. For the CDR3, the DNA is TGCGCCAGCAGTGGACTAGCGGGCAATGAGCAGTTCTTC.

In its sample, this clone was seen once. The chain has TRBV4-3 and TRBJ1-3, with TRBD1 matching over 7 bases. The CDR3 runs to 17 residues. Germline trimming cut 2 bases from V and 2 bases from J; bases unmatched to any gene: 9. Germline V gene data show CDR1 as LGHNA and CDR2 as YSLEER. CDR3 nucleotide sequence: TGCGCCAGCAGCCAAACGCCGACAGGGACCACTGGAAACACCATATATTTT. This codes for CASSQTPTGTTGNTIYF.

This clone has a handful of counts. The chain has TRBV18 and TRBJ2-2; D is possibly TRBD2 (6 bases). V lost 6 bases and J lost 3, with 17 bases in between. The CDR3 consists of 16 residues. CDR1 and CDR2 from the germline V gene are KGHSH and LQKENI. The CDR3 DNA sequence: TGTGCCAGCTCCACCAGGGCTAGGGAGGACACCGGGGAGCTGTTTTTT. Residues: CASSTRAREDTGELFF.

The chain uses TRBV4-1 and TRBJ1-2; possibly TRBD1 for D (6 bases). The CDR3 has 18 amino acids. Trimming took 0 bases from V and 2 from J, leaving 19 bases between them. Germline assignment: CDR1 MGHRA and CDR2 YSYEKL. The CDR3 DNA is TGCGCCAGCAGCCAAGAATCTCGGCAGGGGTTATCAAACTATGGCTACACCTTC. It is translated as CASSQESRQGLSNYGYTF.

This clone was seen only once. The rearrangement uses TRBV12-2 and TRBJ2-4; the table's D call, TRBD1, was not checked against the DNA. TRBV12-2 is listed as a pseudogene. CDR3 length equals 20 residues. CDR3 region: CASRLARGTGKAAAKNIQYF. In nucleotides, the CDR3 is TGTGCAAGTCGCTTAGCGCGGGGGACAGGCAAGGCCGCAGCCAAAAACATTCAGTACTTC.

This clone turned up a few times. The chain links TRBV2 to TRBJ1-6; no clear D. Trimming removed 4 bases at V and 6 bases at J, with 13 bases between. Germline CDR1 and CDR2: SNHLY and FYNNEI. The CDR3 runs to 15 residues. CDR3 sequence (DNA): TGTGCCAGCAGTGTACTCCAGGCCGGTAATTCACCCCTCCACTTT. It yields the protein CASSVLQAGNSPLHF.

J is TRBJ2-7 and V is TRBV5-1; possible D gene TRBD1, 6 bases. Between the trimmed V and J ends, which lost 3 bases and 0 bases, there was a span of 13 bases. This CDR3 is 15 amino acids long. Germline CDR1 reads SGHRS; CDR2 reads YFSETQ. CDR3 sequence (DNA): TGCGCCAGCAGCTGGGGGCGGCCCGACTCCTACGAGCAGTACTTC. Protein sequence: CASSWGRPDSYEQYF. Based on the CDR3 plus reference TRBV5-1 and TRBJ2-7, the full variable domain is KAGVTQTPRYLIKTRGQQVTLSCSPISGHRSVSWYQQTPGQGLQFLFEYFSETQRNKGNFPGRFSGRQFSNSRSEMNVSTLELGDSALYLCASSWGRPDSYEQYFGPGTRLTVT.

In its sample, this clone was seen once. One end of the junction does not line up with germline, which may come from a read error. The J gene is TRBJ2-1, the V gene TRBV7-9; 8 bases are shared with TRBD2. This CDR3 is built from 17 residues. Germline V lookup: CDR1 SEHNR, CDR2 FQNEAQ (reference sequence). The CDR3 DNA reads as TGTTCCAGCAGCCCTTTCGCGGGGGGCTCTTTTTGGAATGAGCAGTTCTTC. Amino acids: CSSSPFAGGSFWNEQFF.

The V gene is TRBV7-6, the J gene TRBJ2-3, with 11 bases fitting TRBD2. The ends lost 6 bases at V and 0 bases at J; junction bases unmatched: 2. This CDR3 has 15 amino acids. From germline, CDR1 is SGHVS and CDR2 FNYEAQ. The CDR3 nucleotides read TGTGCCAGCAGGCGGACTAGCGGGAGCACAGATACGCAGTATTTT. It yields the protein CASRRTSGSTDTQYF.

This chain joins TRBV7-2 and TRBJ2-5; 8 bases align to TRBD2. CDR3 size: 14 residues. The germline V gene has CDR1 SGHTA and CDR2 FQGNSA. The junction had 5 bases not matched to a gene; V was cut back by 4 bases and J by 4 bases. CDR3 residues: CASSSLRGGETQYF. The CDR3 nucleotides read TGTGCCAGCAGCTCACTCCGGGGGGGAGAGACCCAGTACTTC.